This TCR beta chain came from a study of blood T cell repertoires in COVID-19. Overall study: Donors in the United States, Italy and Spain gave samples during acute or convalescent COVID-19. T cells, B-cell-depleted T cells, or PBMCs supplied cDNA or gDNA.

Trimming took 4 bases from V and 3 from J; bases not matched to a gene: 8. Per germline, CDR1 WSHSY and CDR2 SAAADI. The CDR3 contains 15 residues. Authors' processing steps: Counts of nucleated cells, estimated from reference gene primer amplification, were obtained. Only in-frame clones appear in the TCRdb table, and some are missing; sequencing was by immunoSEQ multiplex PCR. D and trimming were read from the DNA, whereas the V and J calls and clone size are those reported in that table. Here the sample spans 160,000 or so clones, 75% to 90% being singletons. The receptor's source is a human donor in a cohort sampled during active COVID-19. The J gene is TRBJ2-7, the V gene TRBV10-2; 8 nucleotides align to TRBD2. The specimen was peripheral blood. CDR3 protein: CASSVSGRKNYEQYF. The CDR3 bases are TGCGCCAGCAGTGTCAGCGGGAGAAAGAACTACGAGCAGTACTTC.